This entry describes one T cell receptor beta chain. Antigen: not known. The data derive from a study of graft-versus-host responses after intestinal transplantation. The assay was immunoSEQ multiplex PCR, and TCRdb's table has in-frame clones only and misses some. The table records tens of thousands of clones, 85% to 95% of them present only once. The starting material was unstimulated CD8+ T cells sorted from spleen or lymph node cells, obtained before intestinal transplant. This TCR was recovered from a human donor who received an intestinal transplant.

The CDR3 sequence is CASSPEVYQETQYF. CDR3 sequence (DNA): TGTGCCAGCAGCCCGGAGGTGTACCAAGAGACCCAGTACTTC. This chain links TRBV7-2 with TRBJ2-5; D is possibly TRBD2 (5 bases). The CDR3 totals 14 residues. CDR1 is SGHTA, CDR2 FQGNSA, per germline. V lost 5 bases and J 0 bases, leaving 10 bases between the germline ends.